These T cell receptor beta chains were read from a single sample in a study of cytomegalovirus exposure and HLA in healthy donors. Profiling relied on immunoSEQ multiplex PCR, and the TCRdb table lists in-frame clones only, not all of them. The sample carries 200,000 to 300,000 clones, just under 85% recorded once. The sequenced material came from PBMCs. These receptors originate from a woman aged 40 to 50 in good health and CMV-seropositive. The CDR3 runs from the conserved cysteine through the conserved F or W. The D gene is left open where the match is weak. Clone size appears in some rows only: once, few, many, or a class for an expanded clone.

d_call,j_call,v_call,clone_size,cdr3_nt,cdr3_aa
-,TRBJ2-1,TRBV27,-,TGTGCCAGCGGACTCACCGACGAGCAGTTCTTC,CASGLTDEQFF
TRBD1,TRBJ1-2,TRBV13,once,TGTGCCAGCAGCTTGGGGACAGGGGGTTATGGCTACACCTTC,CASSLGTGGYGYTF
-,TRBJ2-7,TRBV18,-,TGTGCCAGCTCACCAGGGTTGGCAGGGCTAGGCTACGAGCAGTACTTC,CASSPGLAGLGYEQYF
-,TRBJ2-7,TRBV5-1,-,TGCGCCAGCAGCCCGTTACCGGGGGATTCCTACGAGCAGTACTTC,CASSPLPGDSYEQYF
TRBD2,TRBJ2-5,TRBV7-9,-,TGTGCCAGCAGCTGGGGACTAGCGGGAGAGGAGACCCAGTACTTC,CASSWGLAGEETQYF
-,TRBJ1-2,TRBV29-1,once,TGCAGCGTTGAGGGGCCTAACTATGGCTACACCTTC,CSVEGPNYGYTF
TRBD2,TRBJ2-4,TRBV29-1,-,TGCAGCGTTGGGCTAGCGGGAGACGGAACTAAAAAAAACAGTCAGTACTTC,CSVGLAGDGTKKNSQYF
-,TRBJ1-2,TRBV30,-,TGTGCCTGGAGTGTACGACAGATCGGCTACACCTTC,CAWSVRQIGYTF
-,TRBJ1-4,TRBV7-9,-,TGTGCCAGCAGCGCCCCCGGGACACCGATTGAAAAACTGTTTTTT,CASSAPGTPIEKLFF
-,TRBJ2-5,TRBV7-6,few,TGTGCCAGCAGCGACGACTGGGCTGTGGGGGGAACCTCAGAGACCCAGTACTTC,CASSDDWAVGGTSETQYF
TRBD1,TRBJ1-1,TRBV6-6,-,TGTGCCAGCATTCTCGACAGGGGTGAAGCTTTCTTT,CASILDRGEAFF
TRBD1,TRBJ2-7,TRBV6-1,few,TGTGCCAGCAGTGAAGGGGGGACAGCAGACTTC,CASSEGGTADF
-,TRBJ1-1,TRBV2,-,TGTGCCAGCAGGGTCGGGGATTCTCGTACTGAAGCTTTCTTT,CASRVGDSRTEAFF
-,TRBJ2-7,TRBV30,-,TGTGCATACAAGTCCGGAGGAACCTACGAGCAGTACTTC,CAYKSGGTYEQYF
-,TRBJ2-3,TRBV9,-,TGTGCCAGCAGCGTAGGGGAGGTTGGGGATACGCAGTATTTT,CASSVGEVGDTQYF
-,TRBJ1-1,TRBV29-1,-,TGCAGCGTTGAGACTCCACGAGCTTTCTTT,CSVETPRAFF
-,TRBJ1-1,TRBV10-3,-,TGTGCCATCAGTGACAGGTTCGACACTGAAGCTTTCTTT,CAISDRFDTEAFF
-,TRBJ2-3,TRBV5-1,-,TGCGCCAGCAGCCCGGGGGACCCCACAGATACGCAGTATTTT,CASSPGDPTDTQYF
-,TRBJ1-1,TRBV18,-,TGTGCCAGCTCACCTGGTGGGGGCAGGCTGGGAGACACTGAAGCTTTCTTT,CASSPGGGRLGDTEAFF
-,TRBJ1-1,TRBV27,-,TGTGCCAGCAGTTTATTCGGAGGGGCAGAAGCTTTCTTT,CASSLFGGAEAFF
TRBD1,TRBJ2-7,TRBV14,-,TGTGCCAGCAGGCTGACAGGGTCAGGGGACGAGCAGTACTTC,CASRLTGSGDEQYF
TRBD2,TRBJ2-1,TRBV5-1,few,TGCGCCAGCAGCTTCGGGGCCCTAGCGGTGACCTACAATGAGCAGTTCTTC,CASSFGALAVTYNEQFF
TRBD1,TRBJ2-7,TRBV27,-,TGTGCCAGCATCCCCACGGGGCGGGACAGGGTCCTGAGCGAGCAGTACTTC,CASIPTGRDRVLSEQYF
TRBD2,TRBJ2-3,TRBV5-4,-,TGTGCCAGCAGCTTGGCTGGGGGTCTAGCGGGAGGTACCACAGATACGCAGTATTTT,CASSLAGGLAGGTTDTQYF
-,TRBJ1-6,TRBV9,-,TGTGCCAGCAGCGTAGGGGGCGTTAATTCACCCCTCCACTTT,CASSVGGVNSPLHF
TRBD2,TRBJ2-1,TRBV4-1,-,TGCGCCAGCAGCCCGGGGACTAGCGGGAGTTATTTGTTCTACAATGAGCAGTTCTTC,CASSPGTSGSYLFYNEQFF
-,TRBJ1-6,TRBV14,-,TGTGCCAGCAGCCAGGGAAGGACAGATAATTCACCCCTCCACTTT,CASSQGRTDNSPLHF
-,TRBJ1-2,TRBV9,few,TGTGCCAGCAGCGCACAGGGAGAGGTGAACTATGGCTACACCTTC,CASSAQGEVNYGYTF
-,TRBJ2-7,TRBV28,-,TGTGCCAGCAGGACCGGACAGCTTCCTACCTACGAGCAGTACTTC,CASRTGQLPTYEQYF
TRBD2,TRBJ2-1,TRBV6-4,once,TGTGCCAGCAGCGGCTTTAGCGGGAGGGGAGGACATGAGCAGTTCTTC,CASSGFSGRGGHEQFF
-,TRBJ2-7,TRBV6-1,-,TGTGCCAGCAGAATATCCTACGAGCAGTACTTC,CASRISYEQYF
TRBD1,TRBJ1-5,TRBV5-8,-,TGTGCCAGCAGCCGGGGACAGGTGGGGAATCAGCCCCAGCATTTT,CASSRGQVGNQPQHF
-,TRBJ2-1,TRBV30,-,TGTGCCTGGAGGGTTCGGGGTAGCTCCTACAATGAGCAGTTCTTC,CAWRVRGSSYNEQFF
TRBD2,TRBJ2-5,TRBV7-3,-,TGTGCCAGTTCTAGCGGACACCAAGAGACCCAGTACTTC,CASSSGHQETQYF
-,TRBJ2-1,TRBV27,few,TGTGCCAGCAGTTCCTTAGCGGCAATCTCCTACAATGAGCAGTTCTTC,CASSSLAAISYNEQFF
TRBD2,TRBJ2-1,TRBV19,-,TGTGCCAGTAGTAGGGGCGGCGGGAGCTACAATGAGCAGTTCTTC,CASSRGGGSYNEQFF
-,TRBJ1-2,TRBV4-3,-,TGCGCCAGCAGCCAAGACCCGCTGGAGCTCACCTTC,CASSQDPLELTF
-,TRBJ1-5,TRBV7-9,few,TGTGCCAGCAGCTTAGACAACTATAGCAATCAGCCCCAGCATTTT,CASSLDNYSNQPQHF
-,TRBJ1-2,TRBV9,-,TGTGCCAGCAGCGTAGCCCCGGGAAAAGGCTATGGCTACACCTTC,CASSVAPGKGYGYTF
TRBD1,TRBJ2-6,TRBV9,once,TGTGCCAGCAGCGCCTACTATCGACAGGGTGGGGCCAACGTCCTGACTTTC,CASSAYYRQGGANVLTF
TRBD2,TRBJ2-7,TRBV5-4,-,TGTGCCAGCAGCTTGGGTAGCGGGAGGAGAGGTCCTTACGAGCAGTACTTC,CASSLGSGRRGPYEQYF
TRBD1,TRBJ1-2,TRBV7-2,few,TGTGCCAGCAGCTTAGAAGGGGGCGGGTATGGCTACACCTTC,CASSLEGGGYGYTF
TRBD2,TRBJ2-3,TRBV7-3,-,TGTGCCAGCAGCCATAGGCGGTGGCGGGAGGGCCCCCCCCCTAATACGCAGTATTTT,CASSHRRWREGPPPNTQYF
TRBD1,TRBJ1-1,TRBV18,-,TGTGCCAGCTCAAGGGGACAGGGGAACACTGAAGCTTTCTTT,CASSRGQGNTEAFF
-,TRBJ2-7,TRBV6-6,-,TGTGCCAGCAGTTACTCGGAACGGGGGAGCTACGAGCAGTACTTC,CASSYSERGSYEQYF
-,TRBJ2-3,TRBV28,-,TGTGCCAGCAGTTTAGCCAGGGCCAGCCTCACAGATACGCAGTATTTT,CASSLARASLTDTQYF
TRBD1,TRBJ2-7,TRBV18,-,TGTGCCAGCTCACTGGAAGGGGGCAGCTACGAGCAGTACTTC,CASSLEGGSYEQYF
-,TRBJ2-3,TRBV27,few,TGTGCCAGCAGGGACTATGACACAGATACGCAGTATTTT,CASRDYDTDTQYF